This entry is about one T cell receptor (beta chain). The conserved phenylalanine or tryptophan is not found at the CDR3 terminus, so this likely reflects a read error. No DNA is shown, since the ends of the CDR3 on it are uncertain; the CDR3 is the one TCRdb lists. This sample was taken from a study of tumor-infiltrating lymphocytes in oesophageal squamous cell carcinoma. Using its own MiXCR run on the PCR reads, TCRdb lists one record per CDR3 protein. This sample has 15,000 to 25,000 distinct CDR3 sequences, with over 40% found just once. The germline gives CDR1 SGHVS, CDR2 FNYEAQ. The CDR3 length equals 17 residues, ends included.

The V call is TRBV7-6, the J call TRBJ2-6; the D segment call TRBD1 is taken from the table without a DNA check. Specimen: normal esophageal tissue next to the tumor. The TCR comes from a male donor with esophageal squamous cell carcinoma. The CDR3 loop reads CASSLGWPSKNEQYFGA.